The T cell receptor beta chain under discussion was sequenced for a study of metastatic and nonmetastatic thyroid tumors. Study information: Across peripheral blood and tumor or nodule tissue samples taken from malignant and benign thyroid patients, the repertoires were compared with one another.

Study results and caveats: Within blood and tumor, benign nodules reportedly had significantly lower TCR beta diversity than malignant thyroid tumors did.

All patients were untreated before thyroid surgery. Methods used by the authors: Differences in CDR3 between clinicopathological groups were drawn on to build a classifier intended to discriminate distant-metastatic papillary thyroid cancer patients. TCRdb called clones again from the PCR reads with MiXCR. TCRdb, not the original authors, processed these V and J calls. The sample contains around 30,000 clones, about a tenth of which appear only once. Trimming left V 0 bases short and J 5 bases short, with 13 bases between. The V gene's germline CDR1 is LGHNA and CDR2 YSLEER. The CDR3 covers 15 residues. About this clone: Its antigen is not identified.

The sequence came from a female donor with papillary thyroid cancer or a benign thyroid nodule (not recorded which). Some clones in this sample may be carry-over from other donors' samples. The sequencing sample was made of blood. The V gene is TRBV4-3, the J gene TRBJ2-5, with D possibly matching TRBD1 (5 bases). CDR3 in amino acids: CASSQDGRARETQYF. In DNA, the CDR3 is TGCGCCAGCAGCCAAGATGGCAGGGCACGGGAGACCCAGTACTTC.